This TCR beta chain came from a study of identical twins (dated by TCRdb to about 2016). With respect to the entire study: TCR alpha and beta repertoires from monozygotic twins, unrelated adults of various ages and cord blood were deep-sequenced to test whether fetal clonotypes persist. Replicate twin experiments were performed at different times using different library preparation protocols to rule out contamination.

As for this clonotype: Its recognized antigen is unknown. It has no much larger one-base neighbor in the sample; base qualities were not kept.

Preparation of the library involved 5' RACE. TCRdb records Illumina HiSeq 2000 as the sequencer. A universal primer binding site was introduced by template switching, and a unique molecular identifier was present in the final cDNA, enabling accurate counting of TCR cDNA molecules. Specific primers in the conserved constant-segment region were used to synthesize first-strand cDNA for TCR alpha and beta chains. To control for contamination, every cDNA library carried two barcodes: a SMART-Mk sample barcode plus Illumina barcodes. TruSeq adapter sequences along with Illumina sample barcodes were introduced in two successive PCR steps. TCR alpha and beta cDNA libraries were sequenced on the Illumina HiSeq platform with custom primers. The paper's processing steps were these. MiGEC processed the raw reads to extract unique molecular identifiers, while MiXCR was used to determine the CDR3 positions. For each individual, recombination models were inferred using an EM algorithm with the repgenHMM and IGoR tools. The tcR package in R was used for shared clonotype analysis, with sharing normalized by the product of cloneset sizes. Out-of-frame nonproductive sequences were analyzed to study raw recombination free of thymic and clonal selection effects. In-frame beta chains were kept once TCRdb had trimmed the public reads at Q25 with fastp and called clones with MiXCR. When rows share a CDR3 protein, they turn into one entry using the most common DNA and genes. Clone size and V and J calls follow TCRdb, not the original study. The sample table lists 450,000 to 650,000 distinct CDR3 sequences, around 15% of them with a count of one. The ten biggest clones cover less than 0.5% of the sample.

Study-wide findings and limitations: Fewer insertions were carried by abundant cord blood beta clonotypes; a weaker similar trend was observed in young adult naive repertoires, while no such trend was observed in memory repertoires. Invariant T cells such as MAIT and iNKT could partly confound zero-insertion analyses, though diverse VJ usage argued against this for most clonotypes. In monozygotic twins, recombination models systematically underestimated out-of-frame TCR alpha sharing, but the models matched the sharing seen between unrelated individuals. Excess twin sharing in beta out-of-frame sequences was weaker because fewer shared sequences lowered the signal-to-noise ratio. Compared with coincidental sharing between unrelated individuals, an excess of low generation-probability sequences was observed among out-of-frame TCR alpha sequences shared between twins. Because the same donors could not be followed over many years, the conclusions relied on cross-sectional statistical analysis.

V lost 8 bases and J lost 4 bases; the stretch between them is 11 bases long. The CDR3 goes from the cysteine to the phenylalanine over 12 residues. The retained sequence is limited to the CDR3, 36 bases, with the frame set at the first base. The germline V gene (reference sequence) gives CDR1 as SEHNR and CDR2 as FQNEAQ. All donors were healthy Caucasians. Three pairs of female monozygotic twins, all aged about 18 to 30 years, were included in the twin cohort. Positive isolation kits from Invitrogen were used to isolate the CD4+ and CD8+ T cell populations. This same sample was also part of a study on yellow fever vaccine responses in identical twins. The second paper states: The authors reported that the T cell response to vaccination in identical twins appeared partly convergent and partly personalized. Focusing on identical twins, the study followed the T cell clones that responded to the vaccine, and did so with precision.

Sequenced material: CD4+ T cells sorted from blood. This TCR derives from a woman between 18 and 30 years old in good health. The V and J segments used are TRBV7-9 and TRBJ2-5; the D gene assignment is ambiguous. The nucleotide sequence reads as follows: TGTGCCAGCGGACGGCCTGTAGAGACCCAGTACTTC. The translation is CASGRPVETQYF.